One and the same sample provided the 3 T cell receptor beta chains below, sequenced in a study of T cell responses to AZD1222 COVID-19 vaccine. Repertoires were generated with immunoSEQ multiplex PCR, while TCRdb's copy carries only in-frame clones and drops some. The sample includes around 96,000 clones, around 83% of them seen just once. This sample comprised peripheral blood, obtained 28 days after the second AZD1222 dose. These receptors were taken from an adult who received the AZD1222 COVID-19 vaccine.

The chain joins TRBV3-1 (or the pseudogene TRBV3-2) to TRBJ2-7; 13 bases line up with TRBD2. Germline V gene data show CDR1 as LGHDT and CDR2 as YNNKEL (reference sequence). The CDR3 is 23 amino acids. The V segment lost 0 bases and the J segment 2 bases; nucleotides outside the gene matches: 22. The CDR3 sequence is CASSQDLRTGGTSGILSPYEQYF. The DNA of the CDR3 is TGTGCCAGCAGCCAAGATCTAAGGACAGGAGGGACTAGCGGGATCCTCAGCCCCTACGAGCAGTACTTC.

The rearrangement uses TRBV10-3 and TRBJ1-5, with D uncertain. The CDR3 contains 18 residues. Germline assignment: CDR1 ENHRY and CDR2 SYGVKD. Trimming left V 0 bases short and J 7 bases short, with 22 bases between. The CDR3 loop is CAISESNLRKRTRQPQHF. The CDR3 nucleotides are TGTGCCATCAGTGAGTCGAATCTACGTAAACGGACTCGACAGCCCCAGCATTTT.

The chain is built from TRBV5-5 and TRBJ2-7, with a possible D match to TRBD1 (6 bases). The CDR3 has 14 amino acids. Germline CDR1 SGHKS, CDR2 YYEKEE (reference sequence). V dropped 0 bases and J dropped 3 bases, with 10 bases sitting between them. The CDR3 here is CASSLAAGVYEQYF. The CDR3 region has the DNA TGTGCCAGCAGCTTGGCTGCAGGGGTCTACGAGCAGTACTTC.